This T cell receptor (beta chain) was observed in a study of cytomegalovirus exposure and HLA in healthy donors. PCR involved 60 Vbeta and 13 Jbeta primers. The data were produced by immunoSEQ multiplex PCR, yet TCRdb's version contains in-frame clones alone and is incomplete. The sample has roughly 130,000 clones, more than 65% seen once. This clone was seen a few times. What it binds is not known. Study-level findings and limits: The study listed 150 to 200 cytomegalovirus-associated TCR beta chains. When analyzed later, a missense DCLRE1C variant was found to be linked to TCR beta V- and J-gene trimming. A later analysis revealed that TCR association rates differed between HLA loci, peaking at DRB1 and bottoming out at HLA-C.

CDR1 MNHNY and CDR2 SVGAGI come from the germline V gene (reference sequence). Trimming removed 8 bases from V and 14 bases from J, with 17 bases in between. This CDR3 spans 11 amino acids. Sequenced input: PBMCs. The genes are TRBV6-6 and TRBJ2-3, with a weak D call TRBD2 (6 bases). The sequence derives from a man aged 50-60 years in good health and CMV-seronegative. CDR3 coding DNA: TGTGCCAGCCTTTTCGGGGACTTTGGGTATTTT. It translates to CASLFGDFGYF.